The 30 T cell receptor beta chains given below trace back to one sample, sequenced in a study of human T cells and chemical hapten exposure. Time point reported: patch test 2, 6 weeks after DPC sensitization. Documented treatment: therapeutic diphenylcyclopropenone sensitization with weekly scalp DPC. In TCRdb, the RACE reads were re-called with MiXCR into one record per CDR3 protein. The sample yields 69,000 or so distinct CDR3 sequences, under 13% seen once. Material: whole blood, obtained in connection with sensitization to the hapten diphenylcyclopropenone (DPC). The receptors shown here come from a woman in her 50s with alopecia areata. Some clones in this sample may be carry-over from other donors' samples.

This clonotype was recorded at least ten times. The chain joins TRBV20-1 to TRBJ1-2; D is perhaps TRBD1 (5 bases). Germline-derived CDR1 and CDR2 are DFQATT and SNEGSKA (reference sequence). The CDR3 consists of 12 residues. The germline V and J ends were trimmed by 4 bases and 5 bases, with 11 bases remaining between them. CDR3 sequence reads: CSATGTDYGYTF. The CDR3 coding sequence is TGCAGTGCTACCGGGACGGATTATGGCTACACCTTC.

The chain couples TRBV10-3 to TRBJ2-3; 8 nucleotides line up with TRBD2. The germline V gene has CDR1 ENHRY and CDR2 SYGVKD. The V gene end was trimmed by 6 bases and the J gene end by 6 bases; junction bases not matched to a gene: 8. This CDR3 contains 14 residues. CDR3 coding DNA: TGTGCCATCAGGACAGCGGGAGACGCGGATACGCAGTATTTT. Residues: CAIRTAGDADTQYF.

This clonotype was observed many times. This rearrangement joins TRBV3-1 to TRBJ1-2; D uncertain. CDR1 and CDR2 (germline): LGHDT, YNNKEL (reference sequence). The CDR3 sequence is 16 residues long. V lost 2 bases to trimming and J lost 0 bases, with 13 bases between them. Here the CDR3 DNA reads TGTGCCAGCAGCCAATTTAGTACGGGAACTAACTATGGCTACACCTTC. Protein: CASSQFSTGTNYGYTF.

This clonotype came up many times. The V call is TRBV24-1, the J call TRBJ2-3, with 7 positions matching TRBD1. CDR1 is KGHDR, CDR2 SFDVKD, per germline. The CDR3 is made up of 16 amino acids. V shed 4 bases, J shed 1 base, and the junction held 7 bases outside the gene matches. CDR3 DNA: TGTGCCACCAGTGAACCTAGACAGGGAGGCACAGATACGCAGTATTTT. Protein: CATSEPRQGGTDTQYF.

There are many counts of this clonotype. The chain links TRBV7-9 to TRBJ2-1, with 7 bases lining up with TRBD2. The junction had 4 bases not matched to a gene; V was cut back by 4 bases and J by 10 bases. The germline gives CDR1 SEHNR, CDR2 FQNEAQ (reference sequence). This CDR3 contains 12 residues. CDR3 coding DNA: TGTGCCAGCAGCTGGGAGCGGGGAGAGCAGTTCTTC. It translates to CASSWERGEQFF.

This clonotype was detected ten times or more. The chain combines TRBV20-1 with TRBJ2-3, with 8 bases fitting TRBD2. Germline V gives CDR1 DFQATT, CDR2 SNEGSKA (reference sequence). The CDR3 spans 15 residues. Trimming removed 7 bases from V and 0 bases from J; junction bases left unmatched: 9. CDR3 sequence reads: CSVSIAGSSTDTQYF. In nucleotides, the CDR3 is TGCAGTGTCTCAATAGCGGGATCTAGCACAGATACGCAGTATTTT.

At least ten counts were recorded for this clonotype. This chain links TRBV6-5 with TRBJ1-2; the D is unclear. Between the trimmed V and J ends, which lost 6 bases and 2 bases, there was a span of 10 bases. The CDR3 is 13 amino acids. Germline assignment: CDR1 MNHEY and CDR2 SVGAGI. The CDR3 DNA reads as TGTGCCAGCAGCACACCGTTCAACTATGGCTACACCTTC. It translates to CASSTPFNYGYTF.

This clonotype was seen only a few times. CDR3 loop: CASSSTATYEQYF. CDR3 nucleotides: TGTGCCAGCAGCTCGACAGCAACCTACGAGCAGTACTTC. The chain recombines TRBV7-9 with TRBJ2-7; D might be TRBD1 (5 bases). The germline CDR1 and CDR2 sequences are SEHNR and FQNEAQ (reference sequence). This CDR3 has 13 residues. V was clipped by 4 bases and J by 2 bases, with 9 bases between them.

In this sample, this clonotype turned up many times. Here the CDR3 reads CASSLSGVTGELFF. The CDR3 DNA reads as TGTGCCAGCAGTTTATCGGGGGTAACCGGGGAGCTGTTTTTT. The genes are TRBV12-3 or TRBV12-4 and TRBJ2-2; D is perhaps TRBD2 (6 bases). V was cut by 2 bases and J by 5 bases, with 9 bases left in between. This CDR3 contains 14 residues.

The gene calls are TRBV14 and TRBJ2-6; 7 nucleotides line up with TRBD1. Per germline, CDR1 SGHDN and CDR2 FVKESK. Trimming removed 4 bases from V and 0 bases from J; junction bases left unmatched: 12. The CDR3 loop spans 19 amino acids. The CDR3 here is CASSPRTGTVISGANVLTF. CDR3 nucleotides: TGTGCCAGCAGCCCCCGAACCGGGACAGTGATCTCTGGGGCCAACGTCCTGACTTTC.

This clonotype was picked up many times. This chain joins TRBV24-1 and TRBJ2-2, with 12 bases aligning to TRBD2. Germline CDR1 KGHDR, CDR2 SFDVKD. V dropped 4 bases and J dropped 1; count of bases not matched to a gene: 6. There are 18 residues in the CDR3. The CDR3, as DNA: TGTGCCACCAGTGAAGGACTAGCGGGATGGATGAACACCGGGGAGCTGTTTTTT. Amino acids: CATSEGLAGWMNTGELFF.

In this sample, this clonotype turned up many times. This chain connects TRBV24-1 to TRBJ1-5; the D is unclear. The V and J ends lost 11 bases and 0 bases respectively, with 10 bases between them. CDR1 is KGHDR and CDR2 is SFDVKD in the germline V gene. The CDR3 spans 13 residues. CDR3 in amino acids: CARRPYSNQPQHF. In DNA, the CDR3 is TGTGCCAGGAGGCCTTATAGCAATCAGCCCCAGCATTTT.

This clonotype was counted a few times. The chain recombines TRBV7-7 with TRBJ1-6, with 7 nucleotides matching TRBD1. Germline trimming cut 6 bases from V and 7 bases from J; bases unmatched to any gene: 3. In germline, CDR1 is SSHAT, CDR2 FNYEAQ (reference sequence). The CDR3 length is 13 residues. Here the CDR3 reads CASSRDSNSPLHF. CDR3 sequence (DNA): TGTGCCAGCAGTCGGGACAGCAATTCACCCCTCCACTTT.

Many counts were recorded for this clonotype. This rearrangement joins TRBV20-1 to TRBJ2-4, with D maybe TRBD1 (6 bases). Between the trimmed V and J ends, which lost 3 bases and 6 bases, there was a span of 6 bases. CDR1 is DFQATT and CDR2 is SNEGSKA in the germline V gene (reference sequence). This CDR3 comprises 11 residues. The CDR3: CSASRGNIQYF. CDR3 DNA sequence: TGCAGTGCTAGCAGGGGAAACATTCAGTACTTC.

This clonotype was detected many times. The rearrangement uses TRBV5-6 and TRBJ1-1; D remains ambiguous. There are 15 residues in the CDR3. Germline loops: CDR1 SGHDT, CDR2 YYEEEE. Between the trimmed V and J ends, which lost 2 bases and 5 bases, there was a span of 16 bases. The CDR3 region is CASSLVRDVGTEAFF. The CDR3 DNA reads as TGTGCCAGCAGCTTAGTCCGGGATGTTGGAACTGAAGCTTTCTTT.

The V and J genes are TRBV20-1 and TRBJ2-1; D is possibly TRBD2 (5 bases). The V end was cut by 4 bases, the J end by 4 bases, with 14 bases between. The CDR3 extends over 14 amino acids. Germline CDR1 reads DFQATT; CDR2 reads SNEGSKA (reference sequence). This CDR3 is CSATWEFGYNEQFF. The CDR3 DNA reads TGCAGTGCTACTTGGGAGTTCGGTTACAATGAGCAGTTCTTC.

This clonotype was detected ten times or more. This chain uses TRBV5-1 with TRBJ2-1, with TRBD1 matching over 7 bases. The CDR3 spans 13 residues. The germline gives CDR1 SGHRS, CDR2 YFSETQ. Unmatched junction bases numbered 3, after V lost 3 bases and J lost 6 bases. The CDR3: CASSYGQVNEQFF. The CDR3 DNA reads as TGCGCCAGCAGCTACGGACAGGTCAATGAGCAGTTCTTC.

The chain has TRBV20-1 and TRBJ1-2; D gene unclear. The CDR3 is made up of 16 amino acids. V was clipped by 0 bases and J by 2 bases, with 16 bases between them. Germline V CDR1 and CDR2: DFQATT, SNEGSKA (reference sequence). CDR3 bases: TGCAGTGCTAGAGATCGAGGGCAGCCTAGAAACTATGGCTACACCTTC. This sequence encodes CSARDRGQPRNYGYTF.

This clonotype was seen a few times. The J gene is TRBJ1-1, the V gene TRBV20-1; D unresolved. Germline-derived CDR1 and CDR2 are DFQATT and SNEGSKA (reference sequence). This CDR3 contains 11 residues. CDR3 residues: CSPTDFTEAFF. CDR3 DNA sequence: TGCAGCCCCACAGATTTCACTGAAGCTTTCTTT.

The V and J genes are TRBV3-1 and TRBJ2-1; the match to TRBD1 covers 9 bases. CDR3 size: 16 residues. CDR1 is LGHDT, CDR2 YNNKEL, per germline (reference sequence). With 0 bases clipped from V and 5 bases from J, the junction kept 5 bases outside the gene matches. The CDR3, as DNA: TGTGCCAGCAGCCAAGATTACGGGGACAGGGACAATGAGCAGTTCTTC. Protein sequence: CASSQDYGDRDNEQFF.

This clonotype was seen repeatedly, ten times or more. The chain uses TRBV20-1 and TRBJ2-1; the D is unclear. Deletions cut 1 base from V and 8 bases from J, with 12 bases between. Per the germline V gene, CDR1 is DFQATT and CDR2 is SNEGSKA (reference sequence). The CDR3 covers 13 residues. In nucleotides, the CDR3 is TGCAGTGCTAGAGGTCGGGCTAGGCATGAGCAGTTCTTC. Protein: CSARGRARHEQFF.

The chain combines TRBV29-1 with TRBJ2-6, with D possibly matching TRBD2 (6 bases). The CDR3 has 14 amino acids. Germline CDR1 reads SQVTM; CDR2 reads ANQGSEA. Trimming shortened V by 6 bases and J by 0 bases, and 9 bases separated the two germline ends. CDR3 protein: CSVLAASGANVLTF. CDR3 nucleotides: TGCAGCGTCTTAGCGGCCTCTGGGGCCAACGTCCTGACTTTC. The whole variable domain, filled in from reference TRBV29-1 and TRBJ2-6, reads SAVISQKPSRDICQRGTSLTIQCQVDSQVTMMFWYRQQPGQSLTLIATANQGSEATYESGFVIDKFPISRPNLTFSTLTVSNMSPEDSSIYLCSVLAASGANVLTFGAGSRLTVL.

This clonotype was observed a few times. The rearrangement uses TRBV19 and TRBJ1-1; D not resolved. CDR3 length: 12 residues. Trimming left V 10 bases short and J 2 bases short, with 11 bases between. The germline V gene encodes CDR1 LNHDA and CDR2 SQIVND (reference sequence). This chain's CDR3 is CAISDRNTEAFF. The CDR3 DNA follows: TGTGCCATTAGCGACCGAAACACTGAAGCTTTCTTT.

This clonotype was detected ten times or more. The rearrangement joins TRBV6-5 to TRBJ1-2; 9 positions match TRBD1. The CDR3 has 17 residues. After removal of 5 bases from V and 3 bases from J, the junction contained 13 bases not matched to a gene. The germline gives CDR1 MNHEY, CDR2 SVGAGI. The CDR3 DNA is TGTGCCAGCAGTGTTGGGCGAGGACAGGGGACTTACTATGGCTACACCTTC. Translated: CASSVGRGQGTYYGYTF.

The chain carries TRBV11-2 and TRBJ2-1; 8 bases line up with TRBD2. Germline trimming cut 1 base from V and 5 bases from J; bases unmatched to any gene: 1. Germline V lookup: CDR1 SGHAT, CDR2 FQNNGV. The CDR3 is 14 amino acids. The DNA for the CDR3 is TGTGCCAGCAGCTTAGCGGGAGGGCACAATGAGCAGTTCTTC. Protein sequence: CASSLAGGHNEQFF.

This clonotype was counted between two and nine times. The chain recombines TRBV24-1 with TRBJ2-1; 11 bases align to TRBD2. Germline V gene lookup returns CDR1 KGHDR and CDR2 SFDVKD. V lost 6 bases and J lost 8; bases outside the gene matches: 11. This CDR3 has 16 amino acids. The CDR3 region is CATSSLAGVRIDEQFF. In DNA form, the CDR3 reads TGTGCCACCAGTTCACTAGCGGGAGTTCGTATCGATGAGCAGTTCTTC.

At least ten counts were recorded for this clonotype. The rearrangement joins TRBV18 to TRBJ1-4; D might be TRBD1 (5 bases). Germline lookup yields CDR1 KGHSH and CDR2 LQKENI. The CDR3 totals 15 residues. Trimming shortened V by 2 bases and J by 7 bases, and 14 bases separated the two germline ends. The CDR3 region is CASSPGAAGVEKLFF. The DNA for the CDR3 is TGTGCCAGCTCACCAGGGGCAGCCGGCGTTGAAAAACTGTTTTTT.

This clonotype was observed at least ten times. The chain joins TRBV2 to TRBJ2-1; TRBD2 matches 14 bases. The V and J ends lost 5 bases and 8 bases, in that order; junction bases with no gene match: 11. CDR1 is SNHLY and CDR2 is FYNNEI in the germline V gene. The CDR3 runs 17 residues. Here the CDR3 DNA reads TGTGCCAGCAGTCGGGGGGGACTAGCGGGAGTTCTGGATGAGCAGTTCTTC. Translating gives CASSRGGLAGVLDEQFF.

Turning to this clonotype: This may arise from a read error, as a much more abundant clone is one base away. The J gene is TRBJ2-3, the V gene TRBV7-9; D is possibly TRBD1 (6 bases). Germline V lookup: CDR1 SEHNR, CDR2 FQNEAQ (reference sequence). CDR3 length: 14 amino acids. The CDR3 DNA reads as TGTGCCGGCAGCTTAAGACAGGCGGTAGATACGCAGTATTTT. Its protein product is CAGSLRQAVDTQYF.

In this sample, this clonotype turned up many times. The rearrangement uses TRBV20-1 and TRBJ2-1; 14 bases line up with TRBD2. V lost 0 bases and J lost 0; bases outside the gene matches: 7. The CDR3 consists of 19 residues. The germline CDR1 and CDR2 sequences are DFQATT and SNEGSKA (reference sequence). CDR3: CSARDLGLAGGGSYNEQFF. In DNA, the CDR3 is TGCAGTGCTAGAGATCTTGGACTAGCGGGAGGCGGCTCCTACAATGAGCAGTTCTTC.